The 25 T cell receptor beta chains in this list originate from one sample, sequenced in a study of blood T cell repertoires in COVID-19. The protocol was immunoSEQ multiplex PCR, while the TCRdb copy is restricted to in-frame clones and leaves out a portion. The sample includes approximately 150,000 clones, around 90% of them seen just once. The sequenced sample was peripheral blood. The receptors stem from a human donor in a cohort sampled during active COVID-19.

The genes are TRBV10-3 and TRBJ1-1; weak D call: TRBD1 (6 bases). This CDR3 comprises 13 residues. Trimming cost V 5 bases and J 1 base, with 8 bases left between them. Looked up from germline, CDR1 is ENHRY and CDR2 is SYGVKD. The CDR3 sequence: CAISPGQNTEAFF. The CDR3 nucleotides are TGTGCCATCAGTCCGGGACAGAACACTGAAGCTTTCTTT.

As DNA, the CDR3 is TGTGCCAGCAGCCCTCGGACAGGGGCCGGTCAGACCCAGTACTTC. Protein product: CASSPRTGAGQTQYF. The chain is built from TRBV3-1 (or the pseudogene TRBV3-2) and TRBJ2-5, with TRBD1 matching 9 bases. This CDR3 region has 15 residues. Germline CDR1 is LGHDT and CDR2 is YNNKEL (reference sequence). Losses at the gene ends were 4 bases for V and 6 bases for J; bases not matched to a gene: 9.

This chain uses TRBV6-5 with TRBJ2-7; TRBD1 agrees at 7 bases. CDR3 length equals 16 residues. V dropped 0 bases and J dropped 1; count of bases not matched to a gene: 6. Per the germline V gene, CDR1 is MNHEY and CDR2 is SVGAGI. The chain's CDR3 is CASSYSRQGHSYEQYF. The CDR3 DNA reads TGTGCCAGCAGTTACTCGAGACAGGGCCATTCCTACGAGCAGTACTTC.

The chain is built from TRBV13 and TRBJ1-5, with D perhaps matching TRBD1 (5 bases). CDR1 and CDR2 (germline): PRHDT, FYEKMQ (reference sequence). Trimming took off 3 bases at V and 5 bases at J, with 8 bases between the two ends. The CDR3 totals 13 residues. CDR3 residues: CASSFWGDQPQHF. CDR3 DNA sequence: TGTGCCAGCAGCTTTTGGGGGGATCAGCCCCAGCATTTT.

The chain combines TRBV2 with TRBJ2-7; TRBD2 matches 9 bases. Germline V gene data show CDR1 as SNHLY and CDR2 as FYNNEI. The CDR3 covers 14 residues. The V segment lost 4 bases and the J segment 7 bases; nucleotides outside the gene matches: 8. The CDR3 loop is CASSVLAGRWEQYF. The DNA of the CDR3 is TGTGCCAGCAGTGTGCTAGCGGGGCGTTGGGAGCAGTACTTC.

V gene TRBV6-5 combines with J gene TRBJ2-7; D unclear. Deletions cut 7 bases from V and 9 bases from J, with 13 bases between. Germline CDR1 reads MNHEY; CDR2 reads SVGAGI. The CDR3 is 11 amino acids. This CDR3 is CASMGRQAQYF. The CDR3 bases are TGTGCCAGCATGGGCAGGCAAGCGCAGTACTTC.

The CDR3 nucleotides are TGTGCCAGCAGTTCAGTGGGGCAGGGAACTTCCTACAATGAGCAGTTCTTC. Residues: CASSSVGQGTSYNEQFF. This chain uses TRBV11-2 with TRBJ2-1, with a tentative D call TRBD1 (5 bases). This CDR3 is built from 17 residues. Germline-derived CDR1 and CDR2 are SGHAT and FQNNGV. V lost 6 bases, J lost 1 base, and 19 bases lay in between.

This clone was found once. The chain uses TRBV4-3 and TRBJ2-7; D is possibly TRBD2 (6 bases). V was clipped by 0 bases and J by 2 bases, with 11 bases between them. The CDR3 contains 15 residues. Germline CDR1 LGHNA, CDR2 YSLEER. For the CDR3, the DNA is TGCGCCAGCAGCCAAGAACGGGAGCAAACCTACGAGCAGTACTTC. Translation gives CASSQEREQTYEQYF.

The rearrangement joins TRBV19 to TRBJ2-1; the D gene is possibly TRBD2 (6 bases). The CDR3 spans 16 residues. V was pared by 2 bases and J by 4 bases, with 15 bases between. CDR1 is LNHDA, CDR2 SQIVND, per germline (reference sequence). In DNA, the CDR3 is TGTGCCAGTAGTATAATATGGGCTAGCGAGTACAATGAGCAGTTCTTC. Translation: CASSIIWASEYNEQFF.

This clone has a handful of counts. The rearrangement uses TRBV20-1 and TRBJ2-7, with D uncertain. The CDR3 loop spans 11 amino acids. Germline V gene lookup returns CDR1 DFQATT and CDR2 SNEGSKA (reference sequence). V was pared by 4 bases and J by 3 bases, with 7 bases between. CDR3 sequence: CSATVSYEQYF. CDR3 in DNA: TGCAGTGCTACCGTGAGCTACGAGCAGTACTTC.

The count of this clone is one. Written as DNA, the CDR3 is TGTGCCAGTAGTACATCTAGCGCGGAGACCCAGTACTTC. Its translation is CASSTSSAETQYF. The chain is built from TRBV19 and TRBJ2-5; possible D gene TRBD2, 6 bases. Germline-derived CDR1 and CDR2 are LNHDA and SQIVND (reference sequence). V lost 4 bases, J lost 5 bases, and 11 bases lay in between. The CDR3 totals 13 residues.

The chain carries TRBV5-1 and TRBJ2-7; D call uncertain. The V end was cut by 8 bases, the J end by 1 base, with 10 bases between. Germline V CDR1 and CDR2: SGHRS, YFSETQ. The CDR3 has 12 amino acids. The chain's CDR3 is CARLKPSYEQYF. The CDR3 DNA reads TGCGCCAGGCTAAAACCGTCCTACGAGCAGTACTTC. Using reference TRBV5-1 and TRBJ2-7 for the parts outside the CDR3, the full variable domain is KAGVTQTPRYLIKTRGQQVTLSCSPISGHRSVSWYQQTPGQGLQFLFEYFSETQRNKGNFPGRFSGRQFSNSRSEMNVSTLELGDSALYLCARLKPSYEQYFGPGTRLTVT.

The chain recombines TRBV27 with TRBJ2-1, with 8 bases fitting TRBD2. CDR1 and CDR2 (germline): MNHEY, SMNVEV (reference sequence). The CDR3 has 15 residues. Trimming at V came to 4 bases and at J to 6 bases, leaving 8 bases not matched to a gene. The CDR3, as DNA: TGTGCCAGCAGTTCCGGGACTAGGATGTCCAATGAGCAGTTCTTC. It yields the protein CASSSGTRMSNEQFF.

V and J are TRBV4-3 and TRBJ2-7; TRBD1 matches 7 bases. Germline CDR1 reads LGHNA; CDR2 reads YSLEER. This CDR3 contains 15 residues. The trim removed 0 bases at V and 2 bases at J, leaving 4 bases unmatched. CDR3: CASSQDGRGPYEQYF. For the CDR3, the DNA is TGCGCCAGCAGCCAAGATGGAAGGGGGCCCTACGAGCAGTACTTC.

This sequence joins TRBV27 and TRBJ2-1; perhaps TRBD1 as D (5 bases). CDR1 is MNHEY, CDR2 SMNVEV, per germline (reference sequence). V was shortened by 5 bases and J by 8 bases, with 16 bases between the two germline ends. The CDR3 totals 14 residues. CDR3 nucleotide sequence: TGTGCCAGCAGTACAACCCCAGGGTGGGATGAGCAGTTCTTC. Protein product: CASSTTPGWDEQFF.

The chain links TRBV7-9 to TRBJ2-7, with 9 bases aligning to TRBD2. Germline CDR1 and CDR2: SEHNR and FQNEAQ (reference sequence). The CDR3 has 16 amino acids. Trimming at V came to 5 bases and at J to 1 base, leaving 9 bases not matched to a gene. CDR3 region: CASSPELAGPSYEQYF. The DNA for the CDR3 is TGTGCCAGCAGCCCAGAACTAGCGGGCCCTTCCTACGAGCAGTACTTC.

The J gene is TRBJ1-5, the V gene TRBV2; weak D call: TRBD1 (6 bases). The CDR3 loop spans 14 amino acids. The V gene's germline CDR1 is SNHLY and CDR2 FYNNEI. Trimming removed 7 bases from V and 5 bases from J, with 15 bases in between. This chain's CDR3 is CASNRWKGDQPQHF. Written as DNA, the CDR3 is TGTGCCAGCAATAGGTGGAAGGGGGATCAGCCCCAGCATTTT.

This chain uses TRBV10-3 with TRBJ2-7; 9 positions agree with TRBD1. Germline V gene data show CDR1 as ENHRY and CDR2 as SYGVKD. V shed 6 bases, J shed 6 bases, and the junction held 9 bases outside the gene matches. This CDR3 has 14 amino acids. The CDR3 reads CAISPSTGGGEQYF. The CDR3 DNA is TGTGCCATCAGCCCCTCTACAGGGGGCGGCGAGCAGTACTTC.

The chain uses TRBV11-2 and TRBJ2-3; TRBD2 aligns across 9 bases. The CDR3 covers 13 residues. CDR1 SGHAT and CDR2 FQNNGV come from the germline V gene. J gave up 4 bases and V 8 bases, and 4 bases lay outside the gene matches. The CDR3 nucleotides are TGTGCCAGCCTTTCTAGCGGGGCAGATACGCAGTATTTT. Translating gives CASLSSGADTQYF.

The chain is built from TRBV6-4 and TRBJ2-6; D possibly corresponds to TRBD2 (5 bases). The CDR3 runs to 15 residues. The germline V gene has CDR1 MRHNA and CDR2 SNTAGT. Trimming took off 1 base at V and 2 bases at J, with 6 bases between the two ends. Here the CDR3 DNA reads TGTGCCAGCAGTGACTGGGGAGCTGGGGCCAACGTCCTGACTTTC. It codes for CASSDWGAGANVLTF.

V and J are TRBV10-3 and TRBJ2-2; 8 bases map to TRBD1. V dropped 5 bases and J dropped 5; count of bases not matched to a gene: 10. Germline CDR1 is ENHRY and CDR2 is SYGVKD. CDR3 length equals 16 residues. DNA for the CDR3: TGTGCCATCAGTCCCGGGAGCGGACAGGGAACCGGGGAGCTGTTTTTT. Protein: CAISPGSGQGTGELFF.

The CDR3 DNA sequence: TGTGCCAGCATCGACGGGGGGGGGCGGTCTGAAGCTTTCTTT. Its translation: CASIDGGGRSEAFF. V usage is TRBV6-6 and J usage is TRBJ1-1; D possibly corresponds to TRBD1 (6 bases). Germline-derived CDR1 and CDR2 are MNHNY and SVGAGI (reference sequence). This CDR3 spans 14 amino acids. The V end lost 7 bases, the J end lost 6 bases, and 18 bases lay between the germline ends.

A word on this clone: Other DNA sequences in this specimen translate into the identical CDR3. V and J are TRBV7-8 and TRBJ2-5; a possible D gene is TRBD2 (6 bases). Germline loops: CDR1 SGHVS, CDR2 FQNEAQ. Trimming removed 3 bases from V and 5 bases from J, with 16 bases in between. CDR3 length equals 15 residues. CDR3 DNA sequence: TGTGCCAGCAGCTTGGGCGGGACCCGCCGGGAGACCCAGTACTTC. It translates to CASSLGGTRRETQYF.

The J gene is TRBJ2-7, the V gene TRBV6-6; TRBD1 matches at 7 bases. The CDR3 sequence is 15 residues long. Trimming at V came to 0 bases and at J to 4 bases, leaving 6 bases not matched to a gene. CDR1 MNHNY and CDR2 SVGAGI come from the germline V gene (reference sequence). CDR3 residues: CASSYSDRLGYEQYF. DNA for the CDR3: TGTGCCAGCAGTTACTCGGACAGGTTAGGTTACGAGCAGTACTTC.

CDR3 loop: CASSLKGGVYEQYF. In DNA, the CDR3 is TGTGCCAGCAGCCTAAAAGGAGGGGTCTACGAGCAGTACTTC. The J gene is TRBJ2-7, the V gene TRBV11-1; possible D gene TRBD2, 6 bases. Germline loops: CDR1 SGHAT, CDR2 FQDESV (reference sequence). This CDR3 spans 14 amino acids. The V and J ends lost 5 bases and 3 bases respectively, with 14 bases between them.